Given below is one TCR beta chain in context. Its target is not known. This record comes from a study of cytotoxic CD8 clonotypes in ibrutinib-treated CLL. Study-level findings and limits: Clonality was higher at baseline than in age-matched healthy donors and tracked circulating CD8+ T-cell counts. The study found clonality rose at ibrutinib response, then fell toward baseline at progression. Public clonotypes, an uncommon group, contracted or remained stable on treatment.

Researchers set a sequencing depth target of 1 in 200,000 to 1 in 1 million T cells. Measured with immunoSEQ multiplex PCR; TCRdb has only the in-frame clones, and not every one. In the table there are about 300,000 clones, 70% to 80% of which are singletons. Germline CDR1 is SNHLY and CDR2 is FYNNEI. Germline trimming cut 11 bases from V and 5 bases from J; bases unmatched to any gene: 4. The CDR3 totals 11 residues. This chain joins TRBV2 and TRBJ2-7; 9 bases are a match to TRBD1. This specimen was PBMCs, taken at disease progression, from a patient treated with ibrutinib. The sequence derives from a human donor with chronic lymphocytic leukemia. CDR3 coding DNA: TGTGCCTCGGACAGGGGAAACGAGCAGTACTTC. As protein: CASDRGNEQYF.